This TCR beta chain is drawn from a study of T cells after yellow fever vaccination. Overall study results and limits: Clones that expanded after primary vaccination mostly reappeared after the booster (over 95% CD4, approximately 89% CD8).

TCRdb processed the 5' RACE reads anew with MiXCR; each CDR3 protein has one entry. The table includes 90,000 to 130,000 distinct CDR3 sequences, more than 7.5% detected once. This clonotype appeared many times. Its specificity is not known. Germline CDR1 and CDR2: SEHNR and FQNEAQ (reference sequence). The CDR3 contains 15 residues. V lost 5 bases to trimming and J lost 10 bases, with 23 bases between them. The genes are TRBV7-9 and TRBJ1-1; the D gene is possibly TRBD1 (5 bases). This clonotype was sampled from a man aged 25 to 40 who received the YFV17D yellow fever vaccine. The source material was CD8+ T cells sorted from PBMCs, sampled 45 days after the yellow fever booster vaccination. The CDR3 DNA reads as TGTGCCAGCAGCGGAGACAGCCTCCTCCTTAATGTAGCTTTCTTT. This gives the protein CASSGDSLLLNVAFF.